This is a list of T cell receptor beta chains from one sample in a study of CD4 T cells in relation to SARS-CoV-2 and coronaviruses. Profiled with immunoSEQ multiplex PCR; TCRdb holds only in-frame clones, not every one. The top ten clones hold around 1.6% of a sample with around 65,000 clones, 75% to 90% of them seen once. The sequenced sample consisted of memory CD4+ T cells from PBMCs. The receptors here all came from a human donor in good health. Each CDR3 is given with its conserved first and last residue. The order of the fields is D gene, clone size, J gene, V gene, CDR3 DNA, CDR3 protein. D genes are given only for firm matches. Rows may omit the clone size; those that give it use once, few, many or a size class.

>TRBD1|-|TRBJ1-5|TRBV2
TGTGCCAGCAGTACCGACAGGGACAATCAGCCCCAGCATTTT
CASSTDRDNQPQHF
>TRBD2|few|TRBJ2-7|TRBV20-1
TGCAGTGCTAGTCGGCCTAGCGGAGGGGAGTCCTACGAGCAGTACTTC
CSASRPSGGESYEQYF
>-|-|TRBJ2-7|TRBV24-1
TGTGCCACCCGGGACGGGGCTCCGTACTGCGAGCAGTACTTC
CATRDGAPYCEQYF
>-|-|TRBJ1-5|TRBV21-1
TGTGCCAGCAGCAAAGAGGGGCAGGGAGATCAGCCCCAGCATTTT
CASSKEGQGDQPQHF
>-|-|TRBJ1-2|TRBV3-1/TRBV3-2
TGTGCCAGCAGCCAAGGGGTAACGGATGGCTACACCTTC
CASSQGVTDGYTF
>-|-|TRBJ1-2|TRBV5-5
TGTGCCAGCAGCGCCCCAGCTAACTATGGCTACACCTTC
CASSAPANYGYTF
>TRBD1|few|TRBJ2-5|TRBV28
TGTGCCAGCAGTGTAAGGGGGCGCGTACAAGAGACCCAGTACTTC
CASSVRGRVQETQYF
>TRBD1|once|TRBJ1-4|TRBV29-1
TGCAGCGTTGAGGCAAACCTAGGGGCGGGAGCACAGGGGTACGAAAAACTGTTTTTT
CSVEANLGAGAQGYEKLFF
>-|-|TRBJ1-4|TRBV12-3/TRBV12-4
TGTGCCAGCAGTTTGTCGGGGGAAAAACTGTTTTTT
CASSLSGEKLFF
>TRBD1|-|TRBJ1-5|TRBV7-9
TGTGCCAGCAGCTCCCAGGGGGAGCAGCCCCAGCATTTT
CASSSQGEQPQHF
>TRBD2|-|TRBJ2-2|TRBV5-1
TGCGCCAGCAGCCAGACTAGCAGGGACGCCTTCGGGGAGCTGTTTTTT
CASSQTSRDAFGELFF
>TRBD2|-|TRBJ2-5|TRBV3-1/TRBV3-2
TGTGCCAGCAGCCCCTCCGGGGGGGCCCAGGAGACCCAGTACTTC
CASSPSGGAQETQYF
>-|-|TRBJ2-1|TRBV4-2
TGTGCCAGCAGGGACAGGGGGCGGGAGGCTAGCGGGAGCAATGAGCAGTTCTTC
CASRDRGREASGSNEQFF
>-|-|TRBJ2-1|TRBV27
TGTGCCAGCAGTTTATTGGGCCCCCTATACAATGAGCAGTTCTTC
CASSLLGPLYNEQFF
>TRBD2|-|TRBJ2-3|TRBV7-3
TGTGCCAGCAGCCTGACTAGCCAGGGAGATACGCAGTATTTT
CASSLTSQGDTQYF
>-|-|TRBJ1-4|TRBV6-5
TGTGCCAGCAGACCGGGACAAGGTCGGGAAAAACTGTTTTTT
CASRPGQGREKLFF
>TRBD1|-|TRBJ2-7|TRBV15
TGTGCCACCAGCAGAGAAACCGGGACAGGGGCCTACGAGCAGTACTTC
CATSRETGTGAYEQYF
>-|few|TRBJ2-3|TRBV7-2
TGTGCCAGCAGCACCGGGTCCACAGATACGCAGTATTTT
CASSTGSTDTQYF
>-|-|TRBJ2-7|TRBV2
TGTGCCAGCACCCTGCAGGGCGAGCAGTACTTC
CASTLQGEQYF
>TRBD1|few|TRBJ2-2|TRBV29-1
TGCAGCGTTGAACGGACAGGGAATGGGGAGCTGTTTTTT
CSVERTGNGELFF
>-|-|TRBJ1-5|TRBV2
TGTGCCAGCGGGGGGGGCAGGGGCAATCAGCCCCAGCATTTT
CASGGGRGNQPQHF
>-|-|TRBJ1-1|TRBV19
TGTGCCAGTAGCGAGGGACCGAACACTGAAGCTTTCTTT
CASSEGPNTEAFF